This is a list of T cell receptor beta chains from one sample in a study of blood T cell repertoires in COVID-19. Here immunoSEQ multiplex PCR was the method, and the copy in TCRdb shows in-frame clones only, minus some. The table lists about 270,000 clones, about 80% of them singletons. The sample consisted of peripheral blood. The receptors derive from a human donor in a cohort sampled during active COVID-19. Both conserved end residues are part of each CDR3. The D gene is left open where the match is weak. Some rows mark clone size as missing; the rest say once, few, many or name a class of expanded clone.

>-|TRBJ2-1|TRBV3-1/TRBV3-2|-
CASSPIQGGTEQFF
TGTGCCAGCAGCCCCATTCAGGGAGGGACAGAGCAGTTCTTC
>TRBD1|TRBJ1-5|TRBV2|-
CASTRQGDQPQHF
TGTGCCAGCACAAGACAGGGGGATCAGCCCCAGCATTTT
>-|TRBJ1-3|TRBV15|once
CATGSGNSGNTIYF
TGTGCCACCGGATCGGGGAACTCTGGAAACACCATATATTTT
>TRBD2|TRBJ2-3|TRBV5-1|-
CASTEAGGRTDTQYF
TGCGCCAGCACTGAGGCGGGGGGGCGCACAGATACGCAGTATTTT
>-|TRBJ1-6|TRBV4-2|few
CASSQDLWGHQNNSPLHF
TGTGCCAGCAGCCAAGATCTATGGGGGCATCAGAACAATTCACCCCTCCACTTT
>TRBD1|TRBJ2-1|TRBV11-2|few
CASSLAQGAARGEQFF
TGTGCCAGCAGCTTAGCTCAGGGGGCTGCAAGGGGTGAGCAGTTCTTC
>TRBD1|TRBJ1-5|TRBV5-1|-
CASSFGTGSDQPQHF
TGCGCCAGCAGCTTCGGGACAGGGTCAGATCAGCCCCAGCATTTT
>TRBD1|TRBJ2-7|TRBV29-1|-
CSVDETGSYEQYF
TGCAGCGTTGATGAGACAGGGTCCTACGAGCAGTACTTC
>TRBD1|TRBJ1-5|TRBV5-1|once
CASESRDRGYQPQHF
TGCGCCAGCGAGAGCCGGGACAGGGGATACCAGCCCCAGCATTTT
>-|TRBJ2-3|TRBV5-1|few
CASSLEGRYTDTQYF
TGCGCCAGCAGCTTGGAGGGGCGGTACACAGATACGCAGTATTTT
>-|TRBJ2-3|TRBV11-2|-
CASSSYTDTQYF
TGTGCCAGCAGCTCCTACACAGATACGCAGTATTTT
>-|TRBJ1-6|TRBV10-2|few
CASLRESSYNSPLHF
TGCGCCAGCCTAAGGGAGAGTTCCTATAATTCACCCCTCCACTTT
>-|TRBJ2-5|TRBV21-1|-
CASTSRGQQETQYF
TGTGCCAGCACCTCGCGGGGACAGCAAGAGACCCAGTACTTC
>-|TRBJ2-7|TRBV11-2|-
CASSLDRVTYEQYF
TGTGCCAGCAGCTTAGACAGGGTCACCTACGAGCAGTACTTC
>TRBD1|TRBJ2-7|TRBV6-5|-
CALEGTGSYEQYF
TGTGCCTTAGAGGGGACAGGGTCCTACGAGCAGTACTTC
>TRBD2|TRBJ2-1|TRBV6-5|once
CASIMAGVRNEQFF
TGTGCCAGCATAATGGCGGGAGTTCGGAATGAGCAGTTCTTC
>TRBD1|TRBJ1-3|TRBV3-1/TRBV3-2|-
CASSHWTGVQNTIYF
TGTGCCAGCAGCCATTGGACAGGGGTACAAAACACCATATATTTT
>-|TRBJ1-2|TRBV24-1|once
CATSALGGENGLYGYTF
TGTGCCACCAGTGCTCTGGGGGGGGAAAACGGTCTCTATGGCTACACCTTC
>-|TRBJ1-6|TRBV9|-
CASSSRIQDLRGSPLHF
TGTGCCAGCAGCTCCCGTATACAGGATCTTAGGGGTTCACCCCTCCACTTT
>TRBD2|TRBJ2-3|TRBV30|-
CAWRALAGGSHATDTQYF
TGTGCCTGGAGGGCCCTAGCGGGGGGGTCTCATGCCACAGATACGCAGTATTTT
>TRBD1|TRBJ2-5|TRBV20-1|-
CSASFSAQGARKTQYF
TGCAGTGCTAGTTTCTCCGCCCAGGGGGCTAGGAAGACCCAGTACTTC
>TRBD1|TRBJ2-1|TRBV14|-
CASSQLGQGNNEQFF
TGTGCCAGCAGCCAGTTGGGACAGGGTAACAATGAGCAGTTCTTC
>TRBD2|TRBJ2-1|TRBV4-1|-
CASSQEIAGGNNEQFF
TGCGCCAGCAGCCAAGAAATAGCGGGGGGGAATAATGAGCAGTTCTTC
>TRBD1|TRBJ2-2|TRBV5-1|-
CASRRTGNTGELFF
TGCGCCAGCAGGCGGACAGGGAACACCGGGGAGCTGTTTTTT
>-|TRBJ1-5|TRBV5-4|-
CASSWLGDNQPQHF
TGTGCCAGCAGCTGGCTGGGCGACAATCAGCCCCAGCATTTT
>-|TRBJ1-1|TRBV2|-
CASSEAGPRRRMNTEAFF
TGTGCCAGCAGTGAAGCGGGCCCCAGGCGACGCATGAACACTGAAGCTTTCTTT
>-|TRBJ2-2|TRBV12-3/TRBV12-4|once
CASRTRIGELFF
TGTGCCAGCAGGACTAGGATCGGGGAGCTGTTTTTT
>TRBD1|TRBJ1-2|TRBV29-1|once
CSAPGTGGAGARGYTF
TGCAGCGCCCCTGGGACAGGGGGCGCCGGGGCTCGTGGCTACACCTTC
>TRBD1|TRBJ2-5|TRBV11-1|-
CASSPGTEQETQYF
TGTGCCAGCAGCCCCGGGACAGAACAAGAGACCCAGTACTTC
>-|TRBJ2-1|TRBV6-5|-
CASSPEGNEQFF
TGTGCCAGCAGTCCAGAGGGCAATGAGCAGTTCTTC
>TRBD1|TRBJ1-2|TRBV5-4|-
CASSLVQGAFDGYTF
TGTGCCAGCAGCTTGGTCCAGGGGGCGTTCGATGGCTACACCTTC
>TRBD2|TRBJ2-1|TRBV19|-
CASSLAGVGNEQFF
TGTGCCAGTAGTCTAGCGGGAGTGGGAAATGAGCAGTTCTTC
>TRBD1|TRBJ2-3|TRBV7-3|-
CASSGQGRDTQYF
TGTGCCAGCAGCGGACAGGGGAGAGATACGCAGTATTTT
>-|TRBJ1-3|TRBV2|-
CASSAFRVSGNTIYF
TGTGCCAGCAGTGCCTTCAGGGTCTCTGGAAACACCATATATTTT
>-|TRBJ1-1|TRBV5-1|-
CASSLDRGSEAFF
TGCGCCAGCAGCTTGGATCGGGGATCAGAAGCTTTCTTT
>TRBD2|TRBJ2-5|TRBV2|-
CASSVGGTRGETQYF
TGTGCCAGCAGTGTCGGGGGGACTAGAGGAGAGACCCAGTACTTC
>-|TRBJ1-3|TRBV21-1|-
CASSNRTGGSSGNTIYF
TGTGCCAGCAGCAACCGGACAGGGGGGAGCTCTGGAAACACCATATATTTT
>-|TRBJ1-3|TRBV6-6|-
CASSYESSGNTIYF
TGTGCCAGCAGTTACGAGAGCTCTGGAAACACCATATATTTT
>TRBD2|TRBJ2-7|TRBV9|-
CASSVGAGETYEQYF
TGTGCCAGCAGCGTAGGAGCGGGAGAGACCTACGAGCAGTACTTC
>-|TRBJ2-5|TRBV12-3/TRBV12-4|-
CASSPDYQETQYF
TGTGCCAGCAGTCCGGACTACCAAGAGACCCAGTACTTC
>TRBD2|TRBJ2-3|TRBV28|-
CASSLSFGSGASTDTQYF
TGTGCCAGCAGTTTATCCTTCGGTAGCGGGGCCAGCACAGATACGCAGTATTTT
>-|TRBJ2-3|TRBV7-2|-
CASSRLGAYTQYF
TGTGCCAGCAGCCGACTGGGGGCTTATACGCAGTATTTT
>TRBD1|TRBJ2-7|TRBV5-4|-
CASSRPGQGLSYEQYF
TGTGCCAGCAGCCGTCCGGGACAGGGGCTTTCCTACGAGCAGTACTTC
>-|TRBJ2-1|TRBV4-2|few
CASSPSGSSYNEQFF
TGTGCCAGCAGCCCCTCTGGCAGCTCCTACAATGAGCAGTTCTTC
>-|TRBJ2-6|TRBV19|-
CASSLATRGSGANVLTF
TGTGCCAGTAGCCTCGCCACCCGGGGGTCTGGGGCCAACGTCCTGACTTTC
>-|TRBJ1-6|TRBV3-1/TRBV3-2|-
CASSQQGRDSPLHF
TGTGCCAGCAGTCAGCAGGGCAGGGATTCACCCCTCCACTTT
>TRBD1|TRBJ2-2|TRBV9|-
CASSVSYRGNTGELFF
TGTGCCAGCAGCGTAAGTTACAGGGGGAACACCGGGGAGCTGTTTTTT
>-|TRBJ2-3|TRBV3-1/TRBV3-2|-
CASSLTRDTDTQYF
TGTGCCAGCAGTCTGACTAGAGACACAGATACGCAGTATTTT